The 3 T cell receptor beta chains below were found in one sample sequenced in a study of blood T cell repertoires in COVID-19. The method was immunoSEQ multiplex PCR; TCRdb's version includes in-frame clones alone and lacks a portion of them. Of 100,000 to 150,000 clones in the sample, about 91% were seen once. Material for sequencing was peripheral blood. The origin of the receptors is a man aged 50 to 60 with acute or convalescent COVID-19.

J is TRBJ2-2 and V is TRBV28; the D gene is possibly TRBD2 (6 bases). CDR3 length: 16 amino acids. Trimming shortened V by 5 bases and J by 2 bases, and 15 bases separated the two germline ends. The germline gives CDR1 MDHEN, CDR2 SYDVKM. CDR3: CASSIRTGSNTGELFF. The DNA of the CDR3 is TGTGCCAGCAGTATCCGGACCGGGAGCAACACCGGGGAGCTGTTTTTT.

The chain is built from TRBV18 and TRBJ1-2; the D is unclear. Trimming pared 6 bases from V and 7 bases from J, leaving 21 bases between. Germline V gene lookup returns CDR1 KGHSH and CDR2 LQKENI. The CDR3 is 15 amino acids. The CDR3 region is CASSHNSATISGYTF. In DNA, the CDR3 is TGTGCCAGCTCGCACAATTCAGCGACGATCAGTGGCTACACCTTC. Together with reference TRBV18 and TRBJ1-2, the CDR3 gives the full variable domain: NAGVMQNPRHLVRRRGQEARLRCSPMKGHSHVYWYRQLPEEGLKFMVYLQKENIIDESGMPKERFSAEFPKEGPSILRIQQVVRGDSAAYFCASSHNSATISGYTFGSGTRLTVV.

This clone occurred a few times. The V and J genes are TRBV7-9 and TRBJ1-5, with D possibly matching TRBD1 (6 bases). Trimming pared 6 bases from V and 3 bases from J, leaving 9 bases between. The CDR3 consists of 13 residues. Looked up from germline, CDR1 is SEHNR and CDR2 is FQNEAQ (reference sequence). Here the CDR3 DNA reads TGTGCCAGCAGACGGGACACCAATCAGCCCCAGCATTTT. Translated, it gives CASRRDTNQPQHF.